The entry below gives a single T cell receptor (beta chain) sequence along with its context. As yet, its antigen is unknown. These data belong to a study of T cell responses to AZD1222 COVID-19 vaccine. The method was immunoSEQ multiplex PCR; TCRdb's version includes in-frame clones alone and lacks a portion of them. This sample has about 120,000 clones, with almost 90% found just once. Per germline, CDR1 SGHTA and CDR2 FQGTGA. The CDR3 spans 14 residues. V was pared by 3 bases and J by 5 bases, with 13 bases between. Points from the study as a whole: Following two doses of AZD1222, Spike-specific TCR breadth and depth rose. Donors in the cohort were predominantly white British and more often female, and clonal diversity was possibly underestimated.

This sample comprised peripheral blood, obtained on day 0 of AZD1222 vaccination. The source of this sequence is an adult in good health. J is TRBJ2-5 and V is TRBV7-3; D possibly uses TRBD1 or TRBD2 (7 bases each). This chain's CDR3 is CASSFTGEGETQYF. The CDR3 region has the DNA TGTGCCAGCAGCTTTACAGGGGAGGGTGAGACCCAGTACTTC.